The T cell receptor beta chain under discussion was sequenced for a study of response to subunit inactivated influenza vaccine listed by TCRdb under 2018. Describing the broader study: Deep quantitative profiling of the T cell receptor repertoire was used in the study to follow responses to a trivalent subunit inactivated influenza vaccine.

Sequences SGHRS (CDR1) and YFSETQ (CDR2) are obtained from the germline V gene. The CDR3 spans 16 residues, from the cysteine through the phenylalanine. This entry keeps only the CDR3 DNA: 48 bases, framed from base 1. Germline trimming amounts to 4 bases on V and 2 bases on J, with 9 as the count of junction bases outside the gene matches. Points the paper makes about the study in general: According to the authors, only a limited number of new T cells may be recruited by each seasonal influenza vaccination.

Receptor libraries were prepared by RT-PCR. For sequencing, an Illumina HiSeq 2500 was employed. TCRdb passed the public sequencing reads through fastp at Q25 and MiXCR, retaining productive beta sequences. All rows with the same CDR3 protein become a single entry with the most common DNA and genes. The sample yields some 570,000 distinct CDR3 sequences; 11% were counted once. The ten largest make up about 11% of the sample. About this clonotype: Its cognate antigen has yet to be identified. It has no much larger one-base neighbor in the sample; base qualities were not kept.

The sample was also reused in another study, on T cells expressing NK-cell markers. The second source states: The TCR beta cDNA libraries were made using 5'RACE template switching, a step that added both a universal primer site and unique molecular identifiers. TCR beta-chain repertoires were profiled in sorted CD3+CD56+NKG2C+, CD3+CD56+NKG2C- and CD3+CD56-NKG2C+ T-cell subsets from several donors. Seven of the eight sequenced donors were HCMV-seropositive and one was HCMV-seronegative. To restrict sorting to alphabetaTCR-expressing T cells, an anti-gammadeltaTCR antibody was added in several experiments. In several donors, the dominant CD3+CD56+NKG2C+ clonotypes were among the top 10 CD8+ clonotypes and accounted for about 1.0-8% of CD8+ T cells. Those dominant clonotypes were again the most abundant among CD3+CD56-NKG2C+ cells in a handful of donors, at roughly 25-65%. It remained unclear whether the expanded NKG2C-expressing T cell clones were specific for HCMV antigens. The study sequenced eight donors, all healthy volunteers chosen at random: three men and five women. HCMV serostatus was determined by detecting HCMV-specific IgG in serum with a commercial ELISA kit. Ficoll density gradient centrifugation was used to isolate peripheral blood mononuclear cells from blood. Bulk peripheral blood T-cell repertoires were additionally sequenced from unsorted PBMC for six donors. cDNA synthesis was primed from the TCR beta constant segment and was followed by two successive PCR amplification steps. Libraries were sequenced as 2 x 150 bp reads on Illumina HiSeq 2000/2500, MiSeq or NextSeq. MIGEC was used to demultiplex reads and group reads by UMI, and MiTCR was used to assemble and quantify clonotypes. Only TCR cDNA sequences supported by at least two reads were kept to exclude erroneous sequences. Downstream repertoire analysis used the tcR package, and clonotypes were matched across fractions by CDR3 nucleotide sequence plus V segment. VDJmatch was used to annotate antigen specificity against VDJdb, with one amino acid substitution in CDR3 permitted.

The sequence joins TRBV5-1 to TRBJ2-3; the junction holds 8 bases that match TRBD1. This sequence originates from a middle-aged man who received an inactivated influenza vaccine. Donor details come from another sample of the same person, matched by shared clones. Sequenced material: PBMCs from blood, taken on the day of vaccination. This receptor carries the CDR3 CASSRPGQANTDTQYF. Here is the DNA: TGCGCCAGCAGCCGACCGGGACAGGCAAACACAGATACGCAGTATTTT.